This TCR beta chain emerged from a study of cytomegalovirus exposure and HLA in healthy donors. Each donor was healthy, and each was a bone marrow donor. The donors, nominally healthy at sampling, likely had unrecorded immune exposures. With 60 Vbeta and 13 Jbeta primers, the PCR was carried out. Generated by immunoSEQ multiplex PCR, the TCRdb table keeps only in-frame clones and is missing some. The data contain some 200,000 clones, over 80% of them seen just once; the ten biggest clones take up less than 7%. V was pared by 5 bases and J by 2 bases, with 9 bases between. This CDR3 has 14 residues. Germline lookup yields CDR1 SGHTA and CDR2 FQGTGA.

This TCR derives from a man between 40 and 49 years old in good health and CMV-seropositive. The chain joins TRBV7-3 to TRBJ2-2; D uncertain. Sequences were obtained from PBMCs. CDR3 sequence: CASSPPVNTGELFF. CDR3 sequence (DNA): TGTGCCAGCAGCCCCCCCGTAAACACCGGGGAGCTGTTTTTT.